This T cell receptor beta chain was profiled in a study of shared clonotypes between healthy human individuals. Sequencing used immunoSEQ multiplex PCR; TCRdb keeps in-frame clones, though not all of them. The profile covers under 1 million clones, with about 96% appearing a single time and about 0.25% taken by the ten largest. CD8 cells regarded as naive lacked CD45RO, were positively chosen for CCR7, and omitted terminally differentiated effector memory CD45RA+ cells. The germline V gene encodes CDR1 SEHNR and CDR2 FQNEAQ (reference sequence). The V and J ends lost 2 bases and 5 bases respectively, with 6 bases between them. This CDR3 spans 12 amino acids.

Sequencing input: naive CD8+ T cells sorted from blood. The chain is built from TRBV7-9 and TRBJ1-1; D gene uncertain. The origin of this receptor is a man aged 30 to 45 in good health. CDR3 DNA sequence: TGTGCCAGCAGCTTAATTCGTACTGAAGCTTTCTTT. Amino acid sequence: CASSLIRTEAFF.